Listed below are T cell receptor beta chains from one sample, sequenced in a study of T cells in Graves' hyperthyroidism and ophthalmopathy. Using its own MiXCR run on the multiplex PCR reads, TCRdb lists one record per CDR3 protein. The profile shows about 330,000 distinct CDR3 sequences, approximately 15% of them singletons. The sequencing input was blood. The origin of the receptors is a woman aged 40 to 55 with Graves' ophthalmopathy. Both conserved end residues are part of each CDR3.

TRBJ2-7 TRBV10-3 CAISDGQVRYEQYF
TRBJ2-7 TRBV10-1 CASSAGSSYEQYF
TRBJ1-1 TRBV5-6 CASSLVPLMNTEAFF
TRBJ2-2 TRBV10-3 CAVSSGQTGELFF
TRBJ2-3 TRBV11-3 CASSSSGLTDTQYF
TRBJ2-3 TRBV13 CASSLSQPDTQYF
TRBJ1-5 TRBV27 CASSQQGFNQPQHF
TRBJ2-1 TRBV15 CATSRPHLALKGEQFF
TRBJ2-1 TRBV6-6 CASSYSRRQGIYNEQFF
TRBJ1-1 TRBV3-1 CASSQGTVNTEAFF
TRBJ2-5 TRBV11-2 CASSSGHRQETQYF
TRBJ1-2 TRBV13 CASSADRVPSGYTF
TRBJ2-3 TRBV2 CASIWNWGDTQYF
TRBJ1-5 TRBV15 CATSWAGSNQPQHF
TRBJ2-5 TRBV11-2 CASSLGWRDQYF
TRBJ2-3 TRBV20-1 CSALLAGGDTQYF
TRBJ2-2 TRBV11-3 CASSFTGTKNTGELFF
TRBJ2-1 TRBV20-1 CSAYPPRVPYNEQFF
TRBJ2-6 TRBV7-6 CASSSRPGQGSGANVLTF
TRBJ1-6 TRBV6-5 CASSYDYRGPYNSPLHF
TRBJ1-1 TRBV20-1 CSARDLLQERAFF
TRBJ1-3 TRBV20-1 CSARVDSGNTIYF
TRBJ2-7 TRBV11-2 CASSLHSYEQYF
TRBJ2-1 TRBV15 CATSRDFREQFF